Listed below are T cell receptor beta chains from one sample, sequenced in a study of blood T cell repertoires in COVID-19. This table comes from immunoSEQ multiplex PCR, and its TCRdb copy is limited to in-frame clones, with some not included. The data contain roughly 100,000 clones, roughly 87% of them singletons. What was sequenced was peripheral blood. Receptor source: a woman between 45 and 60 years old with COVID-19, enrolled during active disease. The CDR3 runs from the conserved cysteine through the conserved F or W. D genes are given only for firm matches. Size tells how often a clone was seen (once, few, many) or the class of an expanded clone, and some rows leave it out.

clone_size j_call d_call v_call cdr3_aa cdr3_nt
NA TRBJ2-2 NA TRBV7-2 CASSLARENTGELFF TGTGCCAGCAGCTTAGCACGGGAGAACACCGGGGAGCTGTTTTTT
NA TRBJ2-1 NA TRBV5-5 CASSSTTAYNEQFF TGTGCCAGCAGCTCAACCACTGCATACAATGAGCAGTTCTTC
NA TRBJ2-1 TRBD2 TRBV9 CASSLSGGSSYNEQFF TGTGCCAGCAGCCTTAGCGGGGGTAGCTCCTACAATGAGCAGTTCTTC
NA TRBJ2-7 TRBD1 TRBV27 CASSARPGQGRGEQYF TGTGCCAGCAGTGCCCGTCCGGGACAGGGACGTGGGGAGCAGTACTTC
NA TRBJ1-2 NA TRBV18 CASSQTRNYGYTF TGTGCCAGCTCACAAACACGTAACTATGGCTACACCTTC
NA TRBJ2-2 TRBD1 TRBV15 CATSRKGQTNTGELFF TGTGCCACCAGCAGAAAGGGACAGACGAACACCGGGGAGCTGTTTTTT
NA TRBJ2-1 TRBD2 TRBV5-4 CASSLSLLAGGPDEQFF TGTGCCAGCAGCTTGAGTTTACTAGCGGGGGGGCCGGATGAGCAGTTCTTC
NA TRBJ1-4 NA TRBV4-1 CASSQESVTVDNEKLFF TGCGCCAGCAGCCAAGAAAGTGTGACAGTAGATAATGAAAAACTGTTTTTT
NA TRBJ2-7 NA TRBV7-9 CASSSLYEQYF TGTGCCAGCAGCTCCTTATACGAGCAGTACTTC
NA TRBJ1-2 TRBD1 TRBV10-3 CAISESGQGNYGYTF TGTGCCATCAGTGAGTCGGGACAGGGGAACTATGGCTACACCTTC
NA TRBJ2-7 TRBD1 TRBV19 CASSPGTGILYEQYF TGTGCCAGTAGTCCGGGGACAGGGATCCTCTACGAGCAGTACTTC
NA TRBJ1-5 NA TRBV30 CAWSVPGVGNQPQHF TGTGCCTGGAGTGTACCCGGGGTAGGAAATCAGCCCCAGCATTTT
NA TRBJ2-3 TRBD2 TRBV6-4 CASSLGLAGGPDTQYF TGTGCCAGCAGTCTAGGACTAGCGGGGGGCCCAGATACGCAGTATTTT
NA TRBJ1-2 NA TRBV30 CAWNLGGGYGYTF TGTGCCTGGAACCTGGGGGGGGGCTATGGCTACACCTTC
NA TRBJ2-7 NA TRBV9 CASSGGLFGHEQYF TGTGCCAGCAGCGGAGGGCTTTTTGGTCACGAGCAGTACTTC
NA TRBJ1-5 TRBD1 TRBV7-8 CASSGDRLAYSNQPQHF TGTGCCAGCAGCGGGGACAGGCTAGCCTATAGCAATCAGCCCCAGCATTTT
NA TRBJ2-3 TRBD1 TRBV7-9 CASSQTGGGKSDTQYF TGTGCCAGCAGCCAGACAGGGGGGGGCAAGTCGGATACGCAGTATTTT
NA TRBJ1-1 NA TRBV30 CAWSRGMESEAFF TGTGCCTGGAGTAGGGGGATGGAGTCTGAAGCTTTCTTT
NA TRBJ2-3 TRBD2 TRBV19 CASYPSGGFSTDTQYF TGTGCCAGTTACCCTAGCGGGGGTTTTAGCACAGATACGCAGTATTTT
NA TRBJ2-7 TRBD1 TRBV11-1 CASSPTGVYEQYF TGTGCCAGCAGCCCAACAGGGGTTTACGAGCAGTACTTC
few TRBJ1-6 NA TRBV4-1 CASSQVAFYNSPLHF TGCGCCAGCAGCCAAGTGGCCTTCTATAATTCACCCCTCCACTTT
NA TRBJ1-2 NA TRBV28 CASSPTGGTGYTF TGTGCCAGCAGTCCCACTGGGGGGACCGGCTACACCTTC
NA TRBJ1-2 NA TRBV20-1 CSARGGTRVF TGCAGTGCCCGCGGGGGGACTAGGGTCTTC
NA TRBJ1-6 NA TRBV11-3 CASSAGANSPLHF TGTGCCAGCAGCGCCGGTGCCAATTCACCCCTCCACTTT
NA TRBJ1-2 NA TRBV6-5 CASSFGQPLNYGYTF TGTGCCAGCAGCTTTGGACAGCCCCTAAACTATGGCTACACCTTC
NA TRBJ2-3 NA TRBV21-1 CASSPEGQGASDTQYF TGTGCCAGCAGCCCCGAGGGACAGGGGGCGTCAGATACGCAGTATTTT
NA TRBJ1-3 NA TRBV19 CASSQRGAGNTIYF TGTGCCAGTAGTCAACGGGGAGCCGGAAACACCATATATTTT
NA TRBJ1-5 NA TRBV10-3 CATYTGNSNQPQHF TGTGCCACCTACACAGGTAATAGCAATCAGCCCCAGCATTTT
NA TRBJ2-5 NA TRBV19 CASSSLSFVEGQETQYF TGTGCCAGTAGTAGCCTCTCTTTTGTGGAGGGCCAAGAGACCCAGTACTTC
NA TRBJ1-6 NA TRBV14 CASSPPSSYNSPLHF TGTGCCAGCAGCCCTCCCAGCTCCTATAATTCACCCCTCCACTTT
NA TRBJ1-6 NA TRBV10-1 CASKMTGANNSPLHF TGCGCCAGCAAGATGACAGGCGCCAATAATTCACCCCTCCACTTT
few TRBJ1-5 NA TRBV6-4 CASTRWQYHQPQHF TGTGCCAGCACGCGGTGGCAGTATCATCAGCCCCAGCATTTT
NA TRBJ1-2 TRBD1 TRBV6-5 CASSYWTGAGYGYTF TGTGCCAGCAGTTACTGGACAGGGGCGGGCTATGGCTACACCTTC
NA TRBJ1-5 NA TRBV28 CASSFGEAEYSNQPQHF TGTGCCAGCAGTTTCGGTGAGGCCGAATATAGCAATCAGCCCCAGCATTTT
NA TRBJ1-2 TRBD1 TRBV28 CASSSSGTGGKSGYTF TGTGCCAGCAGTTCTTCCGGGACAGGGGGGAAAAGCGGCTACACCTTC
NA TRBJ2-1 TRBD2 TRBV5-1 CASSSGGVAGVNEQFF TGCGCCAGCAGCTCCGGCGGGGTAGCGGGGGTGAATGAGCAGTTCTTC
once TRBJ2-2 TRBD2 TRBV2 CASRRTSGGMDTGELFF TGTGCCAGCAGACGGACTAGCGGGGGTATGGACACCGGGGAGCTGTTTTTT
once TRBJ2-7 TRBD2 TRBV28 CASRELAGTSGYEQYF TGTGCCAGCAGAGAGTTAGCCGGGACTAGCGGGTACGAGCAGTACTTC
NA TRBJ2-7 NA TRBV5-1 CASSLVRDHYEQYF TGCGCCAGCAGCCTAGTCCGGGATCACTACGAGCAGTACTTC
once TRBJ2-2 NA TRBV6-2/TRBV6-3 CASGLVSNTGELFF TGTGCCAGCGGCCTAGTTTCGAACACCGGGGAGCTGTTTTTT
few TRBJ1-4 NA TRBV2 CASSGAVGRKGEKLFF TGTGCCAGCAGTGGGGCGGTCGGGAGGAAGGGTGAAAAACTGTTTTTT
few TRBJ1-2 NA TRBV19 CASNAPGGRGYTF TGTGCCAGTAATGCTCCGGGGGGCAGAGGCTACACCTTC
NA TRBJ1-1 NA TRBV6-1 CASSEGTVMNTEAFF TGTGCCAGCAGTGAAGGGACAGTCATGAACACTGAAGCTTTCTTT
NA TRBJ2-5 NA TRBV4-1 CASSQDYLGRETQYF TGCGCCAGCAGCCAAGATTACTTGGGGAGGGAGACCCAGTACTTC
NA TRBJ1-2 NA TRBV18 CASSQRQESYGYTF TGTGCCAGCTCACAGAGACAGGAGAGTTATGGCTACACCTTC
once TRBJ2-2 NA TRBV11-2 CASSLAQGDTGELFF TGTGCCAGCAGCTTAGCTCAAGGGGACACCGGGGAGCTGTTTTTT
NA TRBJ2-7 TRBD1 TRBV27 CASSLGQGKQYF TGTGCCAGCAGTCTGGGACAGGGGAAGCAGTACTTC
NA TRBJ2-3 TRBD2 TRBV2 CASRAILAGGNTDAQYF TGTGCCAGCAGGGCGATTCTAGCGGGGGGAAACACAGATGCGCAGTATTTT
NA TRBJ1-2 NA TRBV12-3/TRBV12-4 CATTKGQGDGYTF TGTGCCACAACTAAGGGGCAGGGTGATGGCTACACCTTC